Listed below are T cell receptor beta chains from one sample, sequenced in a study of shared clonotypes between healthy human individuals. Here immunoSEQ multiplex PCR was the method, and the copy in TCRdb shows in-frame clones only, minus some. This sample has about 2 million clones, with approximately 94% found just once. Material: naive CD8+ T cells sorted from blood. The receptors were sampled from a man between 18 and 35 years old in good health. Each CDR3 is given with its conserved first and last residue.

J,V,CDR3
TRBJ2-1,TRBV28,CASSPEGFSSYNEQFF
TRBJ2-1,TRBV5-1,CASSAWTGFEQFF
TRBJ1-3,TRBV7-9,CASSSTVSGNTIYF
TRBJ2-2,TRBV6-5,CATLSGDYTGELFF
TRBJ2-1,TRBV6-5,CASSYSTGGPGNEQFF
TRBJ2-7,TRBV4-1,CASSQSPGQPIEQYF
TRBJ1-3,TRBV4-3,CASSHEPWGEAGNTIYF
TRBJ2-3,TRBV10-3,CAISESLAGTLGTDTQYF
TRBJ1-2,TRBV7-8,CASSRGLAGGNYGYTF
TRBJ2-7,TRBV9,CASSGEGLGYEQYF
TRBJ2-5,TRBV7-8,CASSFQPGLLPPETQYF
TRBJ2-5,TRBV2,CASVPGGETQYF
TRBJ2-7,TRBV10-3,CAIRGDFGSPFEQYF
TRBJ2-3,TRBV5-6,CASSLVGTGTDTQYF
TRBJ2-3,TRBV11-2,CASSPILRGGGTDTQYF
TRBJ2-7,TRBV4-1,CASRGGAGEAEQYF
TRBJ1-2,TRBV28,CASSHGGSKRSYGYTF
TRBJ1-5,TRBV18,CASSRSKYSNQPQHF
TRBJ2-1,TRBV28,CASSLRDRGPEQFF
TRBJ2-5,TRBV6-5,CASSYSGGSGETQYF
TRBJ2-5,TRBV6-6,CATIWSTGSWETQYF
TRBJ1-2,TRBV7-6,CASSLAQQGASGYTF
TRBJ2-3,TRBV4-1,CASSQDRAPTDTQYF
TRBJ2-1,TRBV7-9,CASSLRVNNEQFF
TRBJ1-1,TRBV28,CASSFRGGSTEAFF
TRBJ2-7,TRBV28,CASSLHPTDYEQYF
TRBJ1-5,TRBV27,CASSLLAPNSNQPQHF
TRBJ2-7,TRBV19,CASSSGQGANDEQYF
TRBJ2-1,TRBV5-5,CASSLEGQGDEQFF
TRBJ2-7,TRBV21-1,CASSKLGQGPYEQYF
TRBJ2-2,TRBV9,CASRGENTGELFF
TRBJ2-5,TRBV7-9,CASSLSLGTGQETQYF
TRBJ2-7,TRBV7-6,CASSLGAGDGYEQYF
TRBJ2-5,TRBV4-3,CASSRILRDTETQYF
TRBJ2-1,TRBV7-2,CASSLRVNEQFF
TRBJ2-1,TRBV10-2,CATPGQGYDEQFF
TRBJ2-1,TRBV6-4,CASSDSPGDYEQFF
TRBJ1-1,TRBV4-3,CASSQVIDKNTEAFF
TRBJ2-3,TRBV6-5,CASSYDGLSTDTQYF
TRBJ2-3,TRBV29-1,CSVELERGATDTQYF
TRBJ2-1,TRBV5-1,CASGGVNEQFF
TRBJ2-1,TRBV13,CASSLEGGMINEQFF
TRBJ2-7,TRBV5-1,CASSQSYYEQYF
TRBJ2-7,TRBV5-8,CASSLEAYEQYF
TRBJ2-7,TRBV29-1,CSVYDLAYEQYF
TRBJ2-3,TRBV5-1,CASSLYWRSTDTQYF
TRBJ2-7,TRBV7-9,CASSTGPGPHYEQYF
TRBJ2-3,TRBV19,CASSILSKDTQYF
TRBJ2-4,TRBV12-5,CASGLVSWDRNIQYF
TRBJ1-2,TRBV4-1,CASSQVGSNYGYTF
TRBJ2-1,TRBV7-9,CASSLADAGPTRDEQFF
TRBJ2-5,TRBV5-6,CASSLGGSGLETQYF
TRBJ1-1,TRBV9,CASSVEPGVPEAFF
TRBJ2-1,TRBV19,CASSIVTNEQFF
TRBJ2-1,TRBV28,CASSFRTSANEQFF
TRBJ1-3,TRBV11-2,CASSLDMWTGTFSGNTIYF
TRBJ2-7,TRBV5-1,CASSLDPGTGGFYEQYF
TRBJ2-7,TRBV18,CASSPTRGEGNHEQYF
TRBJ1-2,TRBV30,CAWGDLGDYGYTF
TRBJ2-7,TRBV11-2,CASSFSINYEQYF